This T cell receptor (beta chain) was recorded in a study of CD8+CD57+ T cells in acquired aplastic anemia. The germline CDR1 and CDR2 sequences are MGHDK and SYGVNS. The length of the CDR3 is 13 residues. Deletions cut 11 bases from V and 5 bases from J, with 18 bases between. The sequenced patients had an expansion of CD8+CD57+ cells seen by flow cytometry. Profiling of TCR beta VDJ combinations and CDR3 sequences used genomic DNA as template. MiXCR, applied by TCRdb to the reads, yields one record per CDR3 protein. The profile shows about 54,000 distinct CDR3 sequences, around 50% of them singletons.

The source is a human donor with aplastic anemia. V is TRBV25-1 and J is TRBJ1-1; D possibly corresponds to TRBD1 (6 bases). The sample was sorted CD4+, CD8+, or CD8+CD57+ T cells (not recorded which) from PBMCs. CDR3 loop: CAASAWGRTEAFF. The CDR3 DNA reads TGTGCCGCTTCAGCGTGGGGGCGGACTGAAGCTTTCTTT. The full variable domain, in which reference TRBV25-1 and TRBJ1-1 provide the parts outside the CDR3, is EADIYQTPRYLVIGTGKKITLECSQTMGHDKMYWYQQDPGMELHLIHYSYGVNSTEKGDLSSESTVSRIRTEHFPLTLESARPSHTSQYLCAASAWGRTEAFFGQGTRLTVV.